Following are 28 T cell receptor beta chains from one sample sequenced in a study of T cell changes during pregnancy in multiple sclerosis. Data came from immunoSEQ multiplex PCR; TCRdb stores just in-frame clones and leaves some out. The data show about 57,000 clones, 91% seen once. The specimen comprised peripheral blood, sampled after pregnancy. The receptors stem from a female donor in good health, enrolled as a control in a pregnancy study.

This clone was seen once. CDR3 nucleotide sequence: TGTGCCAGCATCCAGGGATATGGCTACACCTTC. It yields the protein CASIQGYGYTF. The V and J genes are TRBV5-5 and TRBJ1-2; D might be TRBD1 (5 bases). The V and J ends lost 6 bases and 5 bases respectively, with 8 bases between them. This CDR3 contains 11 residues. From germline, CDR1 is SGHKS and CDR2 YYEKEE (reference sequence).

The chain recombines TRBV5-4 with TRBJ1-5, with a weak D call TRBD1 (5 bases). Germline-derived CDR1 and CDR2 are SGHNT and YYREEE (reference sequence). The CDR3 sequence is 15 residues long. Trimming left V 9 bases short and J 1 base short, with 17 bases between. In DNA form, the CDR3 reads TGTGCCACCAAAACTATGACAGCCAGCAATCAGCCCCAGCATTTT. Its protein product is CATKTMTASNQPQHF.

The V and J genes are TRBV11-3 and TRBJ2-5; TRBD1 is a possible D gene (6 bases). The CDR3 has 14 residues. CDR1 SGHNT and CDR2 YENEEA come from the germline V gene. V was shortened by 5 bases and J by 5 bases, with 15 bases between the two germline ends. As DNA, the CDR3 is TGTGCCAGCAGCCAGACAGGCGTAGAGGAGACCCAGTACTTC. This codes for CASSQTGVEETQYF.

The gene calls are TRBV28 and TRBJ2-1, with TRBD2 as a possible D gene (6 bases). V dropped 6 bases and J dropped 2 bases, with 14 bases sitting between them. CDR1 is MDHEN and CDR2 is SYDVKM in the germline V gene. This CDR3 contains 15 residues. CDR3 region: CASSPSGPPYNEQFF. The CDR3 DNA is TGTGCCAGCAGCCCGAGCGGGCCCCCCTACAATGAGCAGTTCTTC.

J is TRBJ1-2 and V is TRBV29-1, with TRBD1 identical over 7 bases. The CDR3 length is 15 residues. J lost 4 bases, V lost 4 bases, and 12 bases had no gene match. Per the germline V gene, CDR1 is SQVTM and CDR2 is ANQGSEA. CDR3 nucleotides: TGCAGCGTTGGGGGGATTTCGGGACAGATCTATGGCTACACCTTC. The encoded protein is CSVGGISGQIYGYTF.

The chain carries TRBV10-1 and TRBJ2-7, with D perhaps TRBD1 (6 bases). CDR3 length: 19 amino acids. Trimming removed 3 bases from V and 0 bases from J, with 24 bases in between. Germline V gene sequence: CDR1 WNHNN, CDR2 SYGVQD (reference sequence). The CDR3 nucleotides are TGCGCCAGCAGTGACCTTAGGGGGTCGTCGGGATCCAGCTCCTACGAGCAGTACTTC. Its protein is CASSDLRGSSGSSSYEQYF.

The chain is built from TRBV5-1 and TRBJ2-1; 11 nucleotides match TRBD2. V was clipped by 1 base and J by 9 bases; unmatched bases: 6. This CDR3 spans 15 amino acids. Per the germline V gene, CDR1 is SGHRS and CDR2 is YFSETQ. CDR3 protein: CASSLIAGGPGEQFF. CDR3 sequence (DNA): TGCGCCAGCAGCTTGATAGCGGGGGGGCCGGGTGAGCAGTTCTTC.

This clone has a single count. This sequence joins TRBV5-1 and TRBJ1-2; D is perhaps TRBD1 (6 bases). Germline loops: CDR1 SGHRS, CDR2 YFSETQ. V was clipped by 4 bases and J by 7 bases, with 20 bases between them. The CDR3 loop spans 15 amino acids. The CDR3 is CASSQSGRGEGGYTF. The CDR3 nucleotides read TGCGCCAGCAGCCAAAGTGGCAGGGGAGAGGGTGGCTACACCTTC.

The J gene is TRBJ2-1, the V gene TRBV5-4; D not resolved. With 0 bases removed from V and 4 bases from J, the gap between germline ends came to 5 bases. This CDR3 is built from 13 residues. Germline CDR1 SGHNT, CDR2 YYREEE (reference sequence). For the CDR3, the DNA is TGTGCCAGCAGCTTGGTAGAGTACAATGAGCAGTTCTTC. Translation gives CASSLVEYNEQFF.

The chain combines TRBV19 with TRBJ2-2, with 7 nucleotides matching TRBD2. The CDR3 has 15 amino acids. The germline V gene encodes CDR1 LNHDA and CDR2 SQIVND (reference sequence). Trimming cost V 11 bases and J 6 bases; bases outside gene matches: 15. The CDR3, as DNA: TGTGCCTGCGATACTGGCGGGAGAGGGCCCGGGGAGCTGTTTTTT. This codes for CACDTGGRGPGELFF. Full variable domain (rest looked up from reference TRBV19 and TRBJ2-2): DGGITQSPKYLFRKEGQNVTLSCEQNLNHDAMYWYRQDPGQGLRLIYYSQIVNDFQKGDIAEGYSVSREKKESFPLTVTSAQKNPTAFYLCACDTGGRGPGELFFGEGSRLTVL.

CDR3 residues: CASSYAGDNQPQHF. The CDR3 DNA reads as TGTGCCAGCAGTTACGCAGGGGATAATCAGCCCCAGCATTTT. This chain uses TRBV6-6 with TRBJ1-5; D might be TRBD1 (6 bases). This CDR3 has 14 amino acids. The V end lost 2 bases, the J end lost 4 bases, and 9 bases lay between the germline ends. Germline-derived CDR1 and CDR2 are MNHNY and SVGAGI (reference sequence).

This chain links TRBV28 with TRBJ1-5; TRBD1 agrees at 10 bases. With V trimmed by 6 bases and J by 5 bases, 7 bases remained unmatched. The germline CDR1 and CDR2 sequences are MDHEN and SYDVKM. CDR3 length: 15 amino acids. The CDR3 DNA follows: TGTGCCAGCAGATCCGGACAGGGGGTATATCAGCCCCAGCATTTT. It translates to CASRSGQGVYQPQHF.

CDR3 sequence (DNA): TGTGCCAGCAGCGTAGGAGGGACTAGCGGCCCTGAGCAGTACTTC. Translation: CASSVGGTSGPEQYF. The chain recombines TRBV9 with TRBJ2-7; 11 nucleotides agree with TRBD2. V was clipped by 0 bases and J by 7 bases; unmatched bases: 6. The germline gives CDR1 SGDLS, CDR2 YYNGEE. The CDR3 is 15 amino acids.

V gene TRBV6-6 combines with J gene TRBJ2-7; the match to TRBD2 covers 7 bases. CDR1 MNHNY and CDR2 SVGAGI come from the germline V gene (reference sequence). This CDR3 comprises 16 residues. After removal of 6 bases from V and 2 bases from J, the junction contained 13 bases not matched to a gene. The CDR3 reads CASSDPPPSGAYEQYF. The CDR3 bases are TGTGCCAGCAGCGACCCTCCCCCTAGCGGAGCCTACGAGCAGTACTTC.

The CDR3 sequence is CASSLGRTEAFF. The CDR3 bases are TGTGCCAGCAGTTTAGGGAGGACTGAAGCTTTCTTT. The rearrangement uses TRBV28 and TRBJ1-1; D is undetermined. Germline values: CDR1 MDHEN, CDR2 SYDVKM. Trimming took 2 bases from V and 5 from J, leaving 6 bases between them. The CDR3 loop spans 12 amino acids.

This chain connects TRBV11-2 to TRBJ1-1, with TRBD1 matching over 7 bases. Per germline, CDR1 SGHAT and CDR2 FQNNGV. This CDR3 region has 14 residues. Germline trimming cut 0 bases from V and 4 bases from J; bases unmatched to any gene: 2. The CDR3 nucleotides are TGTGCCAGCAGCTTAGATTCAGGGGGCACTGAAGCTTTCTTT. Amino acid sequence: CASSLDSGGTEAFF.

The sample holds one count of this clone. The chain recombines TRBV4-2 with TRBJ1-1; D gene uncertain. Per the germline V gene, CDR1 is LGHNA and CDR2 is YNFKEQ. This CDR3 spans 17 amino acids. Trimming cost V 2 bases and J 0 bases, with 16 bases left between them. The CDR3 reads CASSQIGPRHMNTEAFF. Written as DNA, the CDR3 is TGTGCCAGCAGCCAAATTGGCCCGAGACATATGAACACTGAAGCTTTCTTT.

J is TRBJ2-1 and V is TRBV6-5; D possibly corresponds to TRBD2 (5 bases). Germline V gene data show CDR1 as MNHEY and CDR2 as SVGAGI. This CDR3 has 16 residues. Trimming pared 4 bases from V and 2 bases from J, leaving 15 bases between. The CDR3 DNA is TGTGCCAGCAGTTCGGGGTATCGGAGCGCCTACAATGAGCAGTTCTTC. Translating it yields CASSSGYRSAYNEQFF.

The chain is built from TRBV6-5 and TRBJ2-7, with 7 bases lining up with TRBD2. Germline V gives CDR1 MNHEY, CDR2 SVGAGI. V shed 6 bases and J 3 bases; nucleotides not matched to a gene: 11. The CDR3 sequence is 15 residues long. The CDR3 bases are TGTGCCAGCAGCTACCGAGGGCGGGAGAGCTACGAGCAGTACTTC. This translates into CASSYRGRESYEQYF.

This sequence joins TRBV7-2 and TRBJ2-7; tentative D call: TRBD1 (5 bases). The CDR3 spans 17 residues. Between the trimmed V and J ends, which lost 2 bases and 2 bases, there was a span of 19 bases. Germline V CDR1 and CDR2: SGHTA, FQGNSA. CDR3 in DNA: TGTGCCAGCAGCTTAACAGGTGTGTCGCCGCAGACCTACGAGCAGTACTTC. As protein: CASSLTGVSPQTYEQYF.

The V and J genes are TRBV5-6 and TRBJ1-2; 12 bases are a match to TRBD1. Germline CDR1 is SGHDT and CDR2 is YYEEEE. V lost 4 bases, J lost 8 bases, and 9 bases stayed unmatched. This CDR3 is 15 amino acids long. The CDR3 nucleotides read TGTGCCAGCAGCGGCCGGGACAGGGGGCGCGGGGGCTACACCTTC. Its translation is CASSGRDRGRGGYTF.

The rearrangement joins TRBV5-1 to TRBJ2-5; perhaps TRBD2 as D (6 bases). The CDR3 has 14 residues. V lost 0 bases and J lost 5, with 11 bases in between. CDR1 SGHRS and CDR2 YFSETQ come from the germline V gene. CDR3 DNA: TGCGCCAGCAGCTTGGAGGCGGGATGGGAGACCCAGTACTTC. As protein: CASSLEAGWETQYF.

The chain has TRBV5-5 and TRBJ2-1, with 8 bases aligning to TRBD1. J lost 0 bases, V lost 1 base, and 3 bases had no gene match. This CDR3 is built from 16 residues. The germline CDR1 and CDR2 sequences are SGHKS and YYEKEE (reference sequence). The CDR3 reads CASSLIDRGSYNEQFF. Here the CDR3 DNA reads TGTGCCAGCAGCTTGATAGACAGGGGCTCCTACAATGAGCAGTTCTTC.

The chain links TRBV6-5 to TRBJ1-3; D not resolved. Trimming took off 8 bases at V and 3 bases at J, with 8 bases between the two ends. CDR1 is MNHEY, CDR2 SVGAGI, per germline. The CDR3 has 12 residues. The CDR3 region has the DNA TGTGCCAGCGGGAGTGATGGAAACACCATATATTTT. This translates into CASGSDGNTIYF.

This chain uses TRBV6-5 with TRBJ2-1; 10 bases fit TRBD1. The CDR3 has 14 residues. The J segment lost 4 bases and the V segment lost 5 bases, leaving 2 bases of the junction unmatched. Germline V lookup: CDR1 MNHEY, CDR2 SVGAGI. The CDR3: CASSRDRGYNEQFF. CDR3 coding DNA: TGTGCCAGCAGTCGGGACAGGGGTTACAATGAGCAGTTCTTC.

This chain connects TRBV28 to TRBJ2-1; unclear D gene. V was pared by 8 bases and J by 3 bases, with 14 bases between. Germline V gives CDR1 MDHEN, CDR2 SYDVKM. The length of the CDR3 is 14 residues. DNA of the CDR3: TGTGCCAGCGCCCCTTACTCTCGCTACAATGAGCAGTTCTTC. It yields the protein CASAPYSRYNEQFF. Filled out from reference TRBV28 and TRBJ2-1, the complete variable domain reads DVKVTQSSRYLVKRTGEKVFLECVQDMDHENMFWYRQDPGLGLRLIYFSYDVKMKEKGDIPEGYSVSREKKERFSLILESASTNQTSMYLCASAPYSRYNEQFFGPGTRLTVL.

This chain joins TRBV28 and TRBJ2-5; D is unresolved. V lost 4 bases and J 5 bases, leaving 17 bases between the germline ends. CDR1 and CDR2 (germline): MDHEN, SYDVKM. The CDR3 contains 15 residues. In DNA, the CDR3 is TGTGCCAGCAGTTACCTCTCAGTGGAGAGGGAGACCCAGTACTTC. As protein: CASSYLSVERETQYF.

The chain links TRBV14 to TRBJ2-2; 7 bases fit TRBD1. CDR1 is SGHDN and CDR2 is FVKESK in the germline V gene. The CDR3 consists of 17 residues. Trimming took 4 bases from V and 0 from J; bases not matched to a gene: 8. The CDR3 sequence is CASSPFRGTTNTGELFF. The DNA for the CDR3 is TGTGCCAGCAGCCCCTTCAGGGGGACCACGAACACCGGGGAGCTGTTTTTT.